These 22 T cell receptor beta chains share one sample of origin, sequenced in a study of T cell changes during pregnancy in multiple sclerosis. Repertoires were generated with immunoSEQ multiplex PCR, while TCRdb's copy carries only in-frame clones and drops some. The data hold 60,000 to 75,000 clones, with just over 90% observed a single time. Sequencing used peripheral blood, obtained after pregnancy. The receptors here all came from a female donor with multiple sclerosis, enrolled in a pregnancy study.

The chain couples TRBV5-5 to TRBJ2-5, with D perhaps matching TRBD2 (6 bases). Between the trimmed V and J ends, which lost 4 bases and 5 bases, there was a span of 12 bases. Per germline, CDR1 SGHKS and CDR2 YYEKEE (reference sequence). The CDR3 is 13 residues long. CDR3: CASSPGLRETQYF. The CDR3 coding sequence is TGTGCCAGCAGCCCGGGACTTCGGGAGACCCAGTACTTC. The entire variable domain, with the rest obtained from reference TRBV5-5 and TRBJ2-5, is as follows: DAGVTQSPTHLIKTRGQQVTLRCSPISGHKSVSWYQQVLGQGPQFIFQYYEKEERGRGNFPDRFSARQFPNYSSELNVNALLLGDSALYLCASSPGLRETQYFGPGTRLLVL.

The gene calls are TRBV5-1 and TRBJ2-7; possibly TRBD1 for D (5 bases). Trimming removed 4 bases at V and 2 bases at J, with 13 bases between. This CDR3 comprises 14 residues. Per the germline V gene, CDR1 is SGHRS and CDR2 is YFSETQ. CDR3 loop: CASSKGDSPYEQYF. The CDR3 nucleotides are TGCGCCAGCAGCAAAGGGGATTCCCCCTACGAGCAGTACTTC.

The chain has TRBV4-2 and TRBJ1-5, with a weak D call TRBD1 (6 bases). The CDR3 sequence is 15 residues long. V was cut by 1 base and J by 8 bases, with 15 bases left in between. In germline, CDR1 is LGHNA, CDR2 YNFKEQ. CDR3 DNA sequence: TGTGCCAGCAGCCAAGGGGAGGGGGGGATCAAGCCCCAGCATTTT. It codes for CASSQGEGGIKPQHF.

This clone was observed a handful of times. The chain joins TRBV2 to TRBJ1-1, with 11 bases identical to TRBD1. Germline V gene lookup returns CDR1 SNHLY and CDR2 FYNNEI. Germline trimming cut 7 bases from V and 10 bases from J; bases unmatched to any gene: 8. The CDR3 is 13 amino acids. As DNA, the CDR3 is TGTGCCAGCATTGGGACAGGGGGAAGCGGAGCTTTCTTT. Translated, it gives CASIGTGGSGAFF.

The genes are TRBV11-2 and TRBJ2-1; 7 bases align to TRBD2. Germline lookup yields CDR1 SGHAT and CDR2 FQNNGV. The length of the CDR3 is 14 residues. The V gene end was trimmed by 1 base and the J gene end by 8 bases; junction bases not matched to a gene: 5. CDR3 sequence reads: CASSLGGLGDEQFF. DNA of the CDR3: TGTGCCAGCAGCTTAGGCGGACTAGGCGATGAGCAGTTCTTC.

The chain links TRBV5-1 to TRBJ1-1, with 8 bases fitting TRBD1. Germline CDR1 and CDR2: SGHRS and YFSETQ. The CDR3 is 15 amino acids. V lost 4 bases to trimming and J lost 0 bases; unmatched junction nucleotides: 5. CDR3 loop: CASSQGAGMNTEAFF. CDR3 nucleotide sequence: TGCGCCAGCAGCCAGGGGGCAGGGATGAACACTGAAGCTTTCTTT.

This chain connects TRBV5-1 to TRBJ2-1, with D tentatively TRBD2 (8 bases). The CDR3 runs 15 residues. Germline CDR1 reads SGHRS; CDR2 reads YFSETQ. Trimming pared 7 bases from V and 4 bases from J, leaving 18 bases between. The CDR3 is CASAGGASGYNEQFF. Written as DNA, the CDR3 is TGCGCCAGCGCAGGGGGGGCTAGCGGGTACAATGAGCAGTTCTTC.

The chain has TRBV28 and TRBJ2-1; TRBD1 matches at 12 bases. The CDR3 is 17 residues long. Unmatched junction bases numbered 14, after V lost 5 bases and J lost 9 bases. Germline V lookup: CDR1 MDHEN, CDR2 SYDVKM. The CDR3 region is CASSAHPGQGAFGEQFF. The CDR3 bases are TGTGCCAGCAGTGCCCATCCGGGACAGGGGGCGTTCGGTGAGCAGTTCTTC.

The J gene is TRBJ2-4, the V gene TRBV5-1; TRBD1 aligns across 7 bases. The CDR3 is 16 amino acids. With 5 bases clipped from V and 2 bases from J, the junction kept 10 bases outside the gene matches. Looked up from germline, CDR1 is SGHRS and CDR2 is YFSETQ. The CDR3 sequence: CASRGGPPGSKNIQYF. CDR3 nucleotides: TGCGCCAGCAGAGGGGGCCCCCCAGGGTCCAAAAACATTCAGTACTTC.

The rearrangement links TRBV9 to TRBJ1-4; 9 bases are a match to TRBD1. The CDR3 is made up of 14 amino acids. Germline V lookup: CDR1 SGDLS, CDR2 YYNGEE. After removal of 3 bases from V and 8 bases from J, the junction contained 5 bases not matched to a gene. CDR3 sequence (DNA): TGTGCCAGCAGCGAGGGGGACAGGGTAGAAAAACTGTTTTTT. Its protein is CASSEGDRVEKLFF.

The J gene is TRBJ2-5, the V gene TRBV5-6; TRBD1 might be the D (6 bases). The CDR3 is 14 residues long. The V gene's germline CDR1 is SGHDT and CDR2 YYEEEE. The V end was cut by 0 bases, the J end by 2 bases, with 8 bases between. CDR3 sequence: CASSLGTVQETQYF. In nucleotides, the CDR3 is TGTGCCAGCAGCTTGGGGACAGTGCAAGAGACCCAGTACTTC.

The rearrangement joins TRBV27 to TRBJ1-2; TRBD1 aligns across 7 bases. Per germline, CDR1 MNHEY and CDR2 SMNVEV (reference sequence). The CDR3 covers 13 residues. V lost 7 bases to trimming and J lost 4 bases; unmatched junction nucleotides: 6. The CDR3 region is CASTTGQLYGYTF. DNA for the CDR3: TGTGCCAGCACCACGGGACAGCTCTATGGCTACACCTTC.

The rearrangement links TRBV5-4 to TRBJ2-6; D is uncertain. V was pared by 2 bases and J by 0 bases, with 6 bases between. The germline V gene encodes CDR1 SGHNT and CDR2 YYREEE (reference sequence). The CDR3 is made up of 15 amino acids. CDR3 in amino acids: CASSFSRSGANVLTF. The CDR3 nucleotides read TGTGCCAGCAGCTTCTCCCGCTCTGGGGCCAACGTCCTGACTTTC.

CDR3 sequence: CASSQDPGGIYNEQFF. CDR3 bases: TGTGCCAGCAGCCAAGATCCCGGGGGGATATACAATGAGCAGTTCTTC. The gene calls are TRBV4-2 and TRBJ2-1; 7 nucleotides agree with TRBD2. This CDR3 spans 16 amino acids. Germline-derived CDR1 and CDR2 are LGHNA and YNFKEQ. V was clipped by 0 bases and J by 4 bases; unmatched bases: 6.

The CDR3 DNA is TGCGCCAGCAGTGCCTACTCTGGAAACACCATATATTTT. Its protein is CASSAYSGNTIYF. The rearrangement uses TRBV5-1 and TRBJ1-3; D is undetermined. The CDR3 has 13 amino acids. Trimming took off 5 bases at V and 0 bases at J, with 6 bases between the two ends. The germline V gene has CDR1 SGHRS and CDR2 YFSETQ.

The chain is built from TRBV19 and TRBJ2-7; the D gene is possibly TRBD1 (6 bases). This CDR3 comprises 15 residues. From germline, CDR1 is LNHDA and CDR2 SQIVND (reference sequence). V lost 1 base and J 3 bases, leaving 13 bases between the germline ends. As DNA, the CDR3 is TGTGCCAGTAGTATAGCGGCCAGGGGAATCTACGAGCAGTACTTC. This sequence encodes CASSIAARGIYEQYF.

This chain uses TRBV5-4 with TRBJ1-1, with no clear D. CDR3 length: 13 amino acids. Trimming stripped 1 base from V and 4 bases from J, with 8 bases between. The germline gives CDR1 SGHNT, CDR2 YYREEE (reference sequence). This chain's CDR3 is CASSLQEGTEAFF. In DNA, the CDR3 is TGTGCCAGCAGCTTGCAGGAAGGCACTGAAGCTTTCTTT.

This chain joins TRBV5-1 and TRBJ2-3, with TRBD2 matching over 9 bases. The CDR3 has 16 residues. Germline CDR1 reads SGHRS; CDR2 reads YFSETQ. V trimming: 4 bases; J trimming: 0 bases; junction bases outside the gene matches: 6. CDR3 sequence: CASSEAGGHSTDTQYF. CDR3 DNA sequence: TGCGCCAGCAGCGAAGCGGGGGGACATAGCACAGATACGCAGTATTTT.

The chain is built from TRBV4-1 and TRBJ1-5, with D perhaps matching TRBD1 (5 bases). V lost 0 bases and J lost 5, with 5 bases in between. CDR3 length: 13 amino acids. The germline V gene has CDR1 MGHRA and CDR2 YSYEKL. This CDR3 reads CASSQEGDQPQHF. The CDR3 bases are TGCGCCAGCAGCCAAGAAGGGGATCAGCCCCAGCATTTT.

This sequence joins TRBV23-1 and TRBJ1-3; no definite D call. TRBV23-1 is sorted into the ORF group, with uncertain function. CDR3 length: 18 residues. V lost 4 bases and J lost 0, with 19 bases in between. The CDR3 reads CASSLKRKRVLSGNTIYF. CDR3 nucleotides: TGCGCCAGCAGTCTTAAACGAAAGCGGGTTCTCTCTGGAAACACCATATATTTT.

In DNA, the CDR3 is TGTGCCAGCAGCTTGGGTGCTCAGGGCAATCAGCCCCAGCATTTT. It encodes CASSLGAQGNQPQHF. V is TRBV5-6 and J is TRBJ1-5; D gene uncertain. Trimming shortened V by 0 bases and J by 2 bases, and 9 bases separated the two germline ends. The CDR3 extends over 15 amino acids. The germline CDR1 and CDR2 sequences are SGHDT and YYEEEE.

The chain links TRBV11-2 to TRBJ2-1; 11 bases match TRBD2. The CDR3 runs to 14 residues. Germline trimming cut 2 bases from V and 10 bases from J; bases unmatched to any gene: 4. From germline, CDR1 is SGHAT and CDR2 FQNNGV. DNA of the CDR3: TGTGCCAGCAGCTTAACTAGCGGGAGCCAGGAGCAGTTCTTC. Amino acid sequence: CASSLTSGSQEQFF.